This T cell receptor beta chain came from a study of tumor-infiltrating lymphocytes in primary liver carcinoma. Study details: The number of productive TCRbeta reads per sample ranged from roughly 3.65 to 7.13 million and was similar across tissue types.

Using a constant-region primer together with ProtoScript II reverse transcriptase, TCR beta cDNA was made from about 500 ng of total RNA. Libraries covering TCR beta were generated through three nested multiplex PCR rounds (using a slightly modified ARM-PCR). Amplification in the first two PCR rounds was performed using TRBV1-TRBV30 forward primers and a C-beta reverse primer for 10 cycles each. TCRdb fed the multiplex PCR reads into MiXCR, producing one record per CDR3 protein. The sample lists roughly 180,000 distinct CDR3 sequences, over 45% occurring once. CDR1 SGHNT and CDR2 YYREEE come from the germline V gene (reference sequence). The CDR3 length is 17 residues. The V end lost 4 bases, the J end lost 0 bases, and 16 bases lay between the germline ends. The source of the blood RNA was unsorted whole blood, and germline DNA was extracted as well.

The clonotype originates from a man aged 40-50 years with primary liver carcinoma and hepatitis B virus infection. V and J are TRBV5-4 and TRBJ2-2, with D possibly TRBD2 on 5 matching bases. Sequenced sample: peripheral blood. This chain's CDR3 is CASSGVRSGSNTGELFF. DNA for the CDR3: TGTGCCAGCAGCGGGGTAAGGAGCGGCTCGAACACCGGGGAGCTGTTTTTT.